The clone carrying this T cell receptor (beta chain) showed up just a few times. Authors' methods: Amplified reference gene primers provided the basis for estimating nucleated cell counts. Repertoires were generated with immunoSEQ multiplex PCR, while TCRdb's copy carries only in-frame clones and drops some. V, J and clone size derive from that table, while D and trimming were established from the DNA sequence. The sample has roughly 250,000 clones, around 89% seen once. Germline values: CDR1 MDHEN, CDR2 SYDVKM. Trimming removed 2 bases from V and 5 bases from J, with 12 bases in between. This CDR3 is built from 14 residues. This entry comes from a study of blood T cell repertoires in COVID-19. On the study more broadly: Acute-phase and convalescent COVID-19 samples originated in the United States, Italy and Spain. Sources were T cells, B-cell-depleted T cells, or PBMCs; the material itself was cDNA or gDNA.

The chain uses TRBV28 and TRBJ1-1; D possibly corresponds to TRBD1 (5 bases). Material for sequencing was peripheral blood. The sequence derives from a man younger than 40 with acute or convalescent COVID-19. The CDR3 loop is CASSLLEGRTEAFF. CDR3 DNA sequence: TGTGCCAGCAGTTTACTGGAGGGACGGACTGAAGCTTTCTTT. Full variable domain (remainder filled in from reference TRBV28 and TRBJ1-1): DVKVTQSSRYLVKRTGEKVFLECVQDMDHENMFWYRQDPGLGLRLIYFSYDVKMKEKGDIPEGYSVSREKKERFSLILESASTNQTSMYLCASSLLEGRTEAFFGQGTRLTVV.